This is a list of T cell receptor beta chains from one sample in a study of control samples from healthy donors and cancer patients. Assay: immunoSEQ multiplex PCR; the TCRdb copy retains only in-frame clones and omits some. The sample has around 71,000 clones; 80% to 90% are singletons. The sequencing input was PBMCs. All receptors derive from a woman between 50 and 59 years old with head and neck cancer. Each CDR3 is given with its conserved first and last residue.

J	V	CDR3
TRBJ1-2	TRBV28	CASSGDRENGYTF
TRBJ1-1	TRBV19	CASTPRQLNTEAFF
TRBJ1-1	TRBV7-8	CASSPRDRMNTEAFF
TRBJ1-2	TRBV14	CASSPRQSGGYTF
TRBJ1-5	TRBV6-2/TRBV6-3	CASSSGHTTQSNQPQHF
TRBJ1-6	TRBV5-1	CASSSEGPRLSPLHF
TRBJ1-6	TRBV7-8	CASSLSLNSPLHF
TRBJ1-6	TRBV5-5	CASSMTGQSRSPLHF
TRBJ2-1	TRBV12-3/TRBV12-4	CASSLGLVNEQFF
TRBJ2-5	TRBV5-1	CASSEQAETQYF
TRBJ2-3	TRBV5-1	CASSLGPGQGADTQYF
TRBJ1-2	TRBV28	CASFGDGYTF
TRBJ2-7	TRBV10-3	CAISENTGGPVEQYF
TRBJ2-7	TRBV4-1	CASSPPEGGRHPYEQYF
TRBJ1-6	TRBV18	CASSPKEGINSPLHF
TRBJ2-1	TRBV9	CASSPLAGNVLNEQFF
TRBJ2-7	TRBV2	CASRGTGVYEQYF
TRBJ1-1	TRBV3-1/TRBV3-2	CASSRGRERMRSAFF
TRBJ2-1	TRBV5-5	CASSLGLAGKQFF
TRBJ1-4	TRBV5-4	CASSLGGINEKLFF
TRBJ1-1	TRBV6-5	CASSTRPVNTEAFF
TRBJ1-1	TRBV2	CASRYRENTEAFF
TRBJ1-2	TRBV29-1	CSVRGSVYGYTF
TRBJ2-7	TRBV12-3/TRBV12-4	CASSTGGEVVQYF
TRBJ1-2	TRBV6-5	CASSYRQINYGYTF
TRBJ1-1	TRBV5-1	CASSLAGTNTEAFF
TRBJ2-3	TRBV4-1	CASSQEVAGGLQYTDTQYF
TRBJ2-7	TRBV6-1	CASSEALDPTYEQYF
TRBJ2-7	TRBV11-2	CASSLKEGLLSYEQYF
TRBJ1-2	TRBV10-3	CASKTGVASPYGYTF
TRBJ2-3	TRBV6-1	CASSELGVSTDTQYF
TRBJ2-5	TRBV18	CASSPPSETQYF
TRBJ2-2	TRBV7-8	CASSSDGLINTGELFF
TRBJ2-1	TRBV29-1	CSVEGSASSYNEQFF
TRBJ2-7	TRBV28	CASTPGQGSYEQYF
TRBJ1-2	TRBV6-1	CASSEVRGSRHGYTF
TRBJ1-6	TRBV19	CASSQKGTGAYNSPLHF
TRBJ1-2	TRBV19	CASSITWGPRGYGYTF
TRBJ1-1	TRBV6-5	CASSSVNTEAFF
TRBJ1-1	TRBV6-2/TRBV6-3	CASSQGTEAFF
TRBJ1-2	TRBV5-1	CASSVGGGTNYGYTF
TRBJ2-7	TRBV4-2	CASSQEFTRVYEQYF
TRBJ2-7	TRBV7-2	CASSLEGGGGYEQYF
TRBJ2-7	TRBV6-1	CASSEFGGAQGEQYF
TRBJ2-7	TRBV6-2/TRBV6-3	CASSYGTSGYEQYF
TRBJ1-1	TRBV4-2	CASSQEEPMPGFDTEAFF
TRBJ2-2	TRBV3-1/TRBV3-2	CASSQVLIGGITTGELFF
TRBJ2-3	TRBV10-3	CAISEGFAGGKDTQYF
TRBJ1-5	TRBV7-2	CASSSSPGQLTRNQPQHF
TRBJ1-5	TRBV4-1	CASSQVPLSNSNQPQHF
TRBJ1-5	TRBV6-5	CASRRGQNNQPQHF
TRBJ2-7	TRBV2	CASTPTLPRMSSYEQYF
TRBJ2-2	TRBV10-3	CAISLTGTENTGELFF
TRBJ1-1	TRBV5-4	CASSLAPLSIGNTEAFF